Below are 15 T cell receptor beta chains sequenced from a single sample in a study of vaccination and CD4 T cells after COVID-19. Sequencing of cultured CD4+ T cell DNA used the Oncomine TCR Beta short-read assay. TCRdb processed the PCR reads anew with MiXCR; each CDR3 protein has one entry. This repertoire shows some 21,000 distinct CDR3 sequences, under 65% found once; its top ten account for around 10%. Their recognized antigens are unknown. Regarding treatment: 10-day PBMC culture with coronavirus spike peptide pools or control peptides (ViraFEST assay). Material: CD4+ T cells from blood, cultured in vitro. These receptors were taken from a human donor who had recovered from COVID-19.

This clonotype turned up a few times. This chain connects TRBV7-2 to TRBJ2-7; D not resolved. CDR1 and CDR2 from the germline V gene are SGHTA and FQGNSA. This CDR3 has 11 amino acids. Between the trimmed V and J ends, which lost 4 bases and 3 bases, there was a span of 4 bases. The CDR3 DNA follows: TGTGCCAGCAGCTCGCTCTACGAGCAGTACTTC. Translating gives CASSSLYEQYF.

V usage is TRBV28 and J usage is TRBJ1-6; no reliable D call. There are 16 residues in the CDR3. V was cut by 5 bases and J by 0 bases, with 11 bases left in between. Germline V gives CDR1 MDHEN, CDR2 SYDVKM. In DNA, the CDR3 is TGTGCCAGCAGTCCCCATGCCCGCTCCTATAATTCACCCCTCCACTTT. This codes for CASSPHARSYNSPLHF.

CDR3 residues: CASSLSRQGTEAFF. The CDR3 coding sequence is TGTGCCAGCAGTTTAAGTAGACAGGGGACCGAAGCTTTCTTT. The rearrangement uses TRBV27 and TRBJ1-1, with 8 bases lining up with TRBD1. This CDR3 is built from 14 residues. The germline V gene encodes CDR1 MNHEY and CDR2 SMNVEV (reference sequence). The ends lost 2 bases at V and 8 bases at J; junction bases unmatched: 7.

The chain links TRBV6-5 to TRBJ2-7; TRBD1 matches at 10 bases. Germline CDR1 reads MNHEY; CDR2 reads SVGAGI. CDR3 length: 14 residues. V shed 4 bases and J 2 bases; nucleotides not matched to a gene: 2. The CDR3 DNA reads TGTGCCAGCAGTTGGGGACAGGGGACCTACGAGCAGTACTTC. Amino acids: CASSWGQGTYEQYF.

The rearrangement joins TRBV7-9 to TRBJ1-3, with D perhaps matching TRBD1 (6 bases). CDR3 length: 13 amino acids. V was pared by 5 bases and J by 3 bases, with 8 bases between. Germline lookup yields CDR1 SEHNR and CDR2 FQNEAQ (reference sequence). The CDR3 reads CASSRTDGNTIYF. DNA of the CDR3: TGTGCCAGCAGCCGGACAGATGGAAACACCATATATTTT.

This clonotype was picked up a small number of times. The chain uses TRBV20-1 and TRBJ1-1; no clear D gene. Trimming took 3 bases from V and 1 from J, leaving 15 bases between them. This CDR3 spans 15 amino acids. Looked up from germline, CDR1 is DFQATT and CDR2 is SNEGSKA (reference sequence). CDR3 sequence: CSASSDAGSNTEAFF. As DNA, the CDR3 is TGCAGTGCTAGCTCGGACGCGGGGTCGAACACTGAAGCTTTCTTT.

The rearrangement uses TRBV20-1 and TRBJ1-5; D perhaps matches TRBD1 (5 bases). Germline lookup yields CDR1 DFQATT and CDR2 SNEGSKA (reference sequence). The germline V and J ends were trimmed by 2 bases and 2 bases, with 19 bases remaining between them. This CDR3 comprises 17 residues. Here the CDR3 reads CSARKYAGVLGNQPQHF. CDR3 sequence (DNA): TGCAGTGCTAGAAAATACGCGGGGGTCTTGGGCAATCAGCCCCAGCATTTT.

There are a few counts of this clonotype. The chain employs TRBV2 and TRBJ2-2; D is perhaps TRBD1 (6 bases). V was trimmed by 6 bases and J by 3 bases, leaving 17 bases between them. Germline assignment: CDR1 SNHLY and CDR2 FYNNEI. The CDR3 consists of 16 residues. The CDR3, as DNA: TGTGCCAGCAGACACCACAGGGATTGGTACACCGGGGAGCTGTTTTTT. It yields the protein CASRHHRDWYTGELFF.

J is TRBJ1-6 and V is TRBV28; weak D call: TRBD1 (6 bases). The germline gives CDR1 MDHEN, CDR2 SYDVKM. The CDR3 consists of 16 residues. V lost 8 bases and J lost 4, with 18 bases in between. The CDR3 region has the DNA TGTGCCAGCTCAACTTCGAAGGGGGGGTATAATTCACCCCTCCACTTT. It codes for CASSTSKGGYNSPLHF. The entire variable domain, with the rest obtained from reference TRBV28 and TRBJ1-6, is as follows: DVKVTQSSRYLVKRTGEKVFLECVQDMDHENMFWYRQDPGLGLRLIYFSYDVKMKEKGDIPEGYSVSREKKERFSLILESASTNQTSMYLCASSTSKGGYNSPLHFGNGTRLTVT.

This rearrangement joins TRBV6-1 to TRBJ2-2, with 7 bases that match TRBD1. The V and J ends lost 1 base and 4 bases, in that order; junction bases with no gene match: 6. CDR1 is MNHNS and CDR2 is SASEGT in the germline V gene. This CDR3 is built from 16 residues. This CDR3 is CASSEGTGAPTGELFF. For the CDR3, the DNA is TGTGCCAGCAGTGAAGGGACAGGAGCCCCCACCGGGGAGCTGTTTTTT.

V and J are TRBV4-1 and TRBJ1-6; 11 nucleotides align to TRBD1. Germline V gene lookup returns CDR1 MGHRA and CDR2 YSYEKL. The CDR3 is 16 amino acids. Unmatched junction bases numbered 5, after V lost 1 base and J lost 9 bases. In DNA form, the CDR3 reads TGCGCCAGCAGCCAAGTAGGGACAGGGGGGGGTTCACCCCTCCACTTT. This translates into CASSQVGTGGGSPLHF.

This clonotype was picked up one time. This chain uses TRBV19 with TRBJ2-3; 7 bases agree with TRBD2. The junction had 3 bases not matched to a gene; V was cut back by 5 bases and J by 1 base. Germline V gives CDR1 LNHDA, CDR2 SQIVND (reference sequence). The CDR3 contains 14 residues. The CDR3 loop reads CASSQRGGTDTQYF. The CDR3 bases are TGTGCCAGTAGTCAGCGGGGAGGCACAGATACGCAGTATTTT.

In this sample, this clonotype turned up once. This chain uses TRBV20-1 with TRBJ2-5; TRBD2 matches at 7 bases. The CDR3 covers 12 residues. J was trimmed by 2 bases and V by 4 bases; bases with no gene match: 1. Germline V CDR1 and CDR2: DFQATT, SNEGSKA (reference sequence). As DNA, the CDR3 is TGCAGTGCTAAGCGGGGACAAGAGACCCAGTACTTC. Translation: CSAKRGQETQYF.

The table lists this clonotype with a few counts. The V and J genes are TRBV2 and TRBJ2-1; D not resolved. Judging by the DNA end, TRBJ2-7 fits better; the J call may be wrong. The CDR3 contains 15 residues. Germline V gene data show CDR1 as SNHLY and CDR2 as FYNNEI. This CDR3 is CASRASEVSSYEQYF. The CDR3 region has the DNA TGTGCCAGCAGGGCCTCAGAGGTCAGCTCCTACGAGCAGTACTTC.

This chain links TRBV5-4 with TRBJ1-1; the match to TRBD1 covers 11 bases. V lost 4 bases and J lost 4; bases outside the gene matches: 9. The CDR3 is made up of 16 amino acids. CDR1 is SGHNT and CDR2 is YYREEE in the germline V gene (reference sequence). The CDR3 reads CASSGRTGGSFTEAFF. The DNA for the CDR3 is TGTGCCAGCAGCGGGCGGACAGGGGGCTCTTTCACTGAAGCTTTCTTT. Using reference TRBV5-4 and TRBJ1-1 for the parts outside the CDR3, the full variable domain is ETGVTQSPTHLIKTRGQQVTLRCSSQSGHNTVSWYQQALGQGPQFIFQYYREEENGRGNFPPRFSGLQFPNYSSELNVNALELDDSALYLCASSGRTGGSFTEAFFGQGTRLTVV.